This TCR beta chain was recorded in a study of shared clonotypes between healthy human individuals. With 5 bases removed from V and 2 bases from J, the gap between germline ends came to 22 bases. The germline V gene encodes CDR1 SGHNT and CDR2 YENEEA. This CDR3 has 18 residues. This clone was observed once. Libraries were prepared by immunoSEQ multiplex PCR; TCRdb keeps only in-frame clonotypes and omits some of them. The sample carries approximately 1.1 million clones, 70% to 80% recorded once. The sequenced sample consisted of memory CD4+ T cells from PBMCs. Subset meaning: CD45RA-negative fraction. This TCR was recovered from a man between 18 and 35 years old in good health. Some clones in this sample may be carry-over from other donors' samples. The chain is built from TRBV11-3 and TRBJ1-5, with D perhaps matching TRBD1 (5 bases). The CDR3: CASSGRGRESTRNQPQHF. CDR3 coding DNA: TGTGCCAGCAGCGGGCGGGGCAGGGAAAGTACCCGCAATCAGCCCCAGCATTTT.